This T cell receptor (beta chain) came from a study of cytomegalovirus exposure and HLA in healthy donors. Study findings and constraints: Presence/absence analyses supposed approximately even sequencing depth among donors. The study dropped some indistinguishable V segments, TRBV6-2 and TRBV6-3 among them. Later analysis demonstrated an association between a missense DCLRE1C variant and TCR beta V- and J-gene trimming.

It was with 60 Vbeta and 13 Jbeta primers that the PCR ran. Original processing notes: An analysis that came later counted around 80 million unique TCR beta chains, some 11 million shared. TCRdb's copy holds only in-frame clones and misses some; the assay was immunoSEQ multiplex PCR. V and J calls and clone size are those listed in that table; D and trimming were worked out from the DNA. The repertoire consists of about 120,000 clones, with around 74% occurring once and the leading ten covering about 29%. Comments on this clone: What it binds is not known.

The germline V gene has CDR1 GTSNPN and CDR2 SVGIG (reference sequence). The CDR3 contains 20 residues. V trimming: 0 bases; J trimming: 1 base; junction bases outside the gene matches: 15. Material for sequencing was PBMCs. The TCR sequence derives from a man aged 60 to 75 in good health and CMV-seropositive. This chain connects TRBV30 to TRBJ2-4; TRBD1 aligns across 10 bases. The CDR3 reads CAWSVGGDRGIGVAKNIQYF. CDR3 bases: TGTGCCTGGAGTGTAGGTGGGGACAGGGGAATTGGGGTCGCCAAAAACATTCAGTACTTC. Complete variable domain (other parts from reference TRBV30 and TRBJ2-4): SQTIHQWPATLVQPVGSPLSLECTVEGTSNPNLYWYRQAAGRGLQLLFYSVGIGQISSEVPQNLSASRPQDRQFILSSKKLLLSDSGFYLCAWSVGGDRGIGVAKNIQYFGAGTRLSVL.